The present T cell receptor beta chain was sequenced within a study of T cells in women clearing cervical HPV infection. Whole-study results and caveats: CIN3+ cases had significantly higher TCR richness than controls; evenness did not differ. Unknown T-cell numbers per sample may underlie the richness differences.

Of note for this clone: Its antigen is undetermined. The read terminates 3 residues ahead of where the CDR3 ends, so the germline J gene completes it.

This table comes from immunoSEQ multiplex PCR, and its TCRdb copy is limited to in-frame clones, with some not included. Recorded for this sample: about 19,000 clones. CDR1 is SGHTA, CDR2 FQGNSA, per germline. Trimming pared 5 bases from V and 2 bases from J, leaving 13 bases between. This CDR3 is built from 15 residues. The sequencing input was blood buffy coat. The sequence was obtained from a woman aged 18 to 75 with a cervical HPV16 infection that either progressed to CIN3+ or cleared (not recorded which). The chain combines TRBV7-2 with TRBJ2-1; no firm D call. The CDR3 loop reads CASSPDLRAYNEQFF. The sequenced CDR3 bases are TGTGCCAGCAGCCCAGACTTGAGAGCCTACAATGAG.